The subject of this entry is one T cell receptor (beta chain). This record comes from a study of T cell responses to AZD1222 COVID-19 vaccine. Produced via immunoSEQ multiplex PCR; TCRdb's table is partial and in-frame only. This sample carries about 130,000 clones, approximately 95% of them seen once, and the ten largest clones take 6% to 7%. Germline CDR1 is LGHNA and CDR2 is YNFKEQ. CDR3 length: 15 residues. V lost 1 base to trimming and J lost 0 bases, with 9 bases between them. The material sequenced was peripheral blood, taken 28 days after the second AZD1222 dose. The sequence was obtained from an adult who received the AZD1222 COVID-19 vaccine. The chain joins TRBV4-2 to TRBJ1-2, with no clear D. The CDR3 DNA is TGTGCCAGCAGCCAAGCTACAGCGTCTAACTATGGCTACACCTTC. It is translated as CASSQATASNYGYTF.